What follows describes a single T cell receptor (beta chain). No cognate antigen has been identified for it. The sample is drawn from a study of cytomegalovirus exposure and HLA in healthy donors (dated by TCRdb to about 2017). Turning to the overall study: In an earlier analysis of 587 of the donors, 276 Gb of sequence data and just under 120 million unique TCR beta sequences from 150 million to 200 million T cells were reported. Approximately 310 gigabases of sequencing data and 70 million to 85 million unique TCR sequences were included in an early release covering roughly 600 HLA-typed donors. Of the roughly 410 genotyped donors, less than 90% were placed in the genetic ancestry cluster associated with self-reported Caucasian donors. The aim of the study was to test whether cataloging public T cell receptors could identify signatures of past pathogen exposure. The study profiled the T cell repertoires of hundreds of subjects by immunosequencing and related them to cytomegalovirus serostatus. Along with the approximately 700-subject first cohort, a separate validation cohort of over a hundred different subjects was used. To predict cytomegalovirus infection status, the study combined high-throughput TCR immunosequencing, statistical association of individual TCRs with disease status, and machine learning. In a later analysis, previously published TCR beta repertoires from 500 to 750 donors were re-analyzed and high-resolution HLA genotyping was added so that TCR occurrence patterns could be studied. Rather than using new phenotypic data, the later analysis identified candidate immune exposures from TCR beta sequences and from how often those sequences occurred across donors. In an earlier analysis of a few hundred of the donors, high-throughput TCR beta sequencing was used to judge whether each TCR beta V gene segment behaved as functional or pseudogenic. Donor age, sex, ethnicity and CMV serostatus were compiled alongside the repertoire data. A later genetic analysis took genome-wide SNP genotypes for about 65% of the 666 donors and used that subset as a discovery cohort. Every repertoire in the discovery cohort had been generated on one and the same sequencing platform. HLA typing included class I and class II loci at four-digit resolution. Typing coverage varied by locus: 629-630 donors for A, B, C, DRB1 and DQB1; roughly 500 for DQA1; 606 for DPA1; 450 to 480 for DPB1. Several DR-DQ haplotypes were handled as single units for association and clustering because linkage in the cohort was strong. Across approximately 400 genotyped donors of the cohort, an average of about 240,000 unique TCR beta nucleotide sequences per donor were sequenced, and 15% to 20% of those sequences were non-productive.

In total, 500 to 700 healthy bone marrow donors made up the cohort. All cohort members were sampled while nominally healthy, although unrecorded immune exposures were likely present. The donor was CMV seronegative and belonged to the group of over 350 seronegative cohort members. A peripheral blood sample was provided by each donor, and peripheral blood mononuclear cells were used for TCR beta sequencing. Genomic DNA was extracted from the blood cell samples with the Qiagen DNeasy Blood Extraction Kit. Receptor amplification or capture employed the immunoSEQ multiplex PCR assay. For the multiplex PCR, a mixture combining 60 forward primers for TCR Vbeta segments and 13 reverse primers for TCR Jbeta segments was used. A multiplex PCR assay on genomic DNA amplified the CDR3 region of rearranged TCR beta genes. On the Illumina HiSeq System, the amplified TCR beta libraries were sequenced as 87-base-pair reads. As for the authors' bioinformatics: In a later analysis, 80 million or so unique TCR beta chains were counted across the 500 to 850 repertoires, and roughly 10 million of these chains were shared by at least two donors. To remove PCR and sequencing errors, raw reads were error-corrected and collapsed into unique sequences using a nearest-neighbor algorithm that merged closely related sequences. V, D and J gene segments were assigned by aligning CDR3 sequences to IMGT reference sequences. For a sequence to be retained, at least a six-nucleotide match to both a V gene segment and a J gene segment was required. A rearrangement counted as productive if the CDR3 had no stop codons and remained in frame with V and J, and every other rearrangement counted as non-productive. Following IMGT convention, CDR3 was defined as the stretch from the second conserved V-encoded cysteine to the conserved J-encoded phenylalanine. In an earlier analysis of more than 550 of the donors, sequences lacking an unambiguous match to a single V gene segment were excluded. An earlier analysis of around 600 of the donors classified V segments as functional when productive rearrangements were above 56.7% and as segregating when the standard deviation between donors was above 5%. A statistical classification framework was developed to diagnose cytomegalovirus status using the catalog of TCR beta chain sequences. A later analysis assigned V and J genes by comparing TCR nucleotide sequences with IMGT/GENE-DB human TR gene sequences. In a later analysis, CDR3 sequences and most-parsimonious VDJ recombination scenarios were assigned using the TCRdist pipeline. In a later analysis, every TCR beta chain was defined by the combination of its CDR3 amino acid sequence and its V-gene family, and reads without a unique V-gene family were dropped. As a way to deal with suspected cross-contamination and a sequencing artifact, a later analysis dropped roughly 620 nucleotide sequences that were highly shared and had low generation probability. In a later analysis, a clonal expansion index for each public chain was calculated from normalized within-repertoire ranks of inferred template counts. In a later analysis, generation probabilities were computed using a VDJ recombination model fitted to out-of-frame rearrangements, and the results were checked against IGoR. In a later analysis, TCR-TCR, TCR-HLA and TCR-CMV co-occurrence was scored with hypergeometric tests, and a repertoire-size bias correction was applied to TCR pairs. To estimate false discovery rates, a later analysis permuted the HLA or CMV assignments 20 times. In a later analysis, co-occurring TCRs were grouped using DBSCAN, with TCRdist sequence similarity added in when clustering inside HLA-allele-positive subsets. For co-occurrence clustering, repertoires with fewer than 30,000 or more than 120,000 public chains were excluded, along with about five repertoires with anomalous nucleotide sharing. Imported from immuneACCESS, the table was reduced by TCRdb to in-frame sequences with V and J called. These copies leave out some clones; in studies compared against another copy, an unresolved V gene accounts for under half, and the cause of the remainder is not known. The DNA gave D and trimming, while V, J and clone size come from that table. The sample table gives approximately 120,000 clones. The ten most abundant clones make up approximately 2.6% of the sample.

Beyond this particular receptor, the publication reports: According to a later analysis, parvovirus B19, influenza, CMV and Epstein-Barr virus appeared linked to several top co-occurrence clusters. The classifier was reported to diagnose cytomegalovirus status with high specificity and sensitivity in both the original and validation cohorts. The authors suggested that the approach could potentially be generalized to other disease states and immunological phenotypes. The earlier analysis of fewer than 750 of the donors excluded approximately 15 rarely observed V segments, including chromosome 9 orphons, because counts were too low. Most TCR sequences were observed very rarely across donors, whereas some public TCRs were present in many individuals. A further reported finding was that TCR beta sequences accurately predicted the HLA-A and HLA-B alleles for most subjects in the first cohort. In the study, around 150 TCR beta chains were listed as associated with cytomegalovirus. A later analysis found that HLA-associated TCR beta chains were more clonally expanded and had lower generation probabilities than equally common non-associated chains. The presence/absence analyses assumed that sequencing depth was roughly uniform across donors, and that assumption may not be true. Correlated functional status among segregating V segments might be attributable to linkage disequilibrium, but an unknown experimental factor could not be ruled out. Because the 87-base-pair reads could not distinguish some IMGT-functional V segments, including TRBV6-2 and TRBV6-3, those segments were excluded. A later analysis associated about 17,000 TCR beta sequences with specific HLA alleles at a false discovery rate of 0.05. According to a later analysis, TCR association rates differed among HLA loci, with DRB1 alleles showing the most associated TCRs and HLA-C alleles showing the fewest. Assigning TCR associations to individual alleles was difficult when HLA alleles, especially DR and DQ, strongly co-occurred. Only TCR beta chains were sequenced in this cohort, and the absence of alpha or paired-chain data limited detectable features. Because HLA typing was missing for some donors at each locus, association tests included only the typed subset. A group of highly shared sequence variants was considered likely to be a technical artifact of the sequencing pipeline. V-gene and J-gene trimming of TCR beta chains was associated with a missense DCLRE1C variant in a later genetic analysis, and the association was replicated in an independent cohort. In an earlier analysis of some 500 of the donors, most TCR beta V segments were observed in productive rearrangements about 90% or about 30% of the time, broadly matching IMGT annotations. A later genetic analysis reported fewer N-insertions in productive TCRs among donors in an Asian-associated ancestry cluster than the roughly 670-donor mean. CMV serostatus was the only immune exposure information available for the cohort. In a later analysis, most CMV-associated TCR beta chains were found to appear HLA-restricted, with HLA associations seemingly driven largely by CMV exposure. Three of the identified cytomegalovirus-associated TCR beta chains were confirmed in vitro to be specific for cytomegalovirus antigens.

The CDR3 covers 16 residues, taking in both the cysteine and the phenylalanine. This entry keeps only the CDR3 DNA: 48 bases, framed from base 1. At the junction V is shortened by 6 bases and J by 3 bases; bases outside the gene matches: 10. CDR1 is given as MNHEY and CDR2 as SMNVEV, both from the germline V gene (reference sequence). Specimen: PBMCs. This sequence uses TRBV27 and TRBJ2-2; TRBD1 matches 7 bases in the middle. The sequence was obtained from a man aged 25-45 years in good health and CMV-seronegative. The CDR3 reads as follows: CASRDRPRQDTGELFF. Read as DNA, the sequence is TGTGCCAGCAGGGACAGGCCCCGTCAGGACACCGGGGAGCTGTTTTTT.